This T cell receptor (beta chain) was found in a study of regulatory T cells in long-lasting Graves disease. Libraries of TCR beta came from iRepertoire HTBI primers plus Arm-PCR of CDR3 regions. Via MiXCR, TCRdb re-called the multiplex PCR reads, giving one row per CDR3 protein. This table holds some 250,000 distinct CDR3 sequences, 20% found once. This clonotype was recorded at least ten times. The V gene's germline CDR1 is MGHRA and CDR2 YSYEKL. The CDR3 consists of 13 residues. Trimming left V 8 bases short and J 1 base short, with 12 bases between. Time point given: newly diagnosed GD, antithyroid drugs for less than 3 months. PBMCs were the source of the RNA used for TCR sequencing.

The gene calls are TRBV4-1 and TRBJ2-7; a weak D match, TRBD2 (5 bases). The source material was peripheral blood mononuclear cells (PBMCs), sampled at new diagnosis, from a patient treated with antithyroid drugs. The clonotype originates from a female donor with Graves disease. CDR3 DNA sequence: TGCGCCAGCGGGTCGGGAATTTCCTACGAGCAGTACTTC. Translating gives CASGSGISYEQYF.